This TCR beta chain stems from a study of shared clonotypes between healthy human individuals. Looking at the study overall: CD4 naive and CD4 memory each took three plates per donor, while CD8 naive took two and CD8 memory one. General study results and limits: Naive CD4 clonotypes overlapped across a handful of donors at roughly 5%. Non-shared clonotypes had lower generation probabilities than those shared by all four donors. The low donor count limited represented genetic and exposure-history diversity.

Generated by immunoSEQ multiplex PCR, the TCRdb table keeps only in-frame clones and is missing some. This table holds approximately 740,000 clones, over 65% found once. CDR3 length: 14 amino acids. V was cut by 4 bases and J by 4 bases, with 14 bases left in between. The germline V gene encodes CDR1 SGHNT and CDR2 YYREEE (reference sequence). For this clone: Its specificity is unknown.

Sequences were obtained from memory CD4+ T cells sorted from blood. Subset indicated: CD45RA-negative fraction. The source of this sequence is a woman in her twenties or thirties in good health. This rearrangement joins TRBV5-4 to TRBJ1-2, with D tentatively TRBD1 (5 bases). In DNA, the CDR3 is TGTGCCAGCAGCCTGATGGGGGGAAGCTATGGCTACACCTTC. Its protein is CASSLMGGSYGYTF.